This passage covers 28 T cell receptor beta chains from one sample sequenced in a study of T-cell reconstitution after alpha-beta-depleted transplantation in children. Molecular barcoding with unique molecular identifiers was used for the TCRbeta library. TCRdb reprocessed the PCR reads with MiXCR, giving one entry per CDR3 protein. Here the sample spans about a million distinct CDR3 sequences, around 30% being singletons. The source was PBMCs, mostly from graft donor cells, collected 360 days after TCRalphabeta/CD19-depleted stem cell transplant. Receptors originate from a boy under two years old who had a stem cell transplant for SCID, so the T cells may come from the graft donor.

This clonotype was picked up a small number of times. The rearrangement joins TRBV29-1 to TRBJ1-1, with unresolved D. The CDR3 totals 12 residues. Trimming shortened V by 6 bases and J by 8 bases, and 16 bases separated the two germline ends. Germline V CDR1 and CDR2: SQVTM, ANQGSEA. The CDR3 protein is CSVGEPGGEAFF. CDR3 nucleotide sequence: TGCAGCGTCGGAGAGCCCGGAGGCGAAGCTTTCTTT.

The gene calls are TRBV7-2 and TRBJ2-3; no reliable D call. This CDR3 contains 15 residues. The germline V gene has CDR1 SGHTA and CDR2 FQGNSA. V lost 2 bases and J 2 bases, leaving 11 bases between the germline ends. CDR3 in amino acids: CASSLWFTNTDTQYF. The DNA of the CDR3 is TGTGCCAGCAGCTTATGGTTTACCAACACAGATACGCAGTATTTT.

This clonotype was observed a handful of times. V and J are TRBV20-1 and TRBJ2-1; TRBD2 agrees at 9 bases. The CDR3 sequence is 15 residues long. V lost 1 base and J lost 5; bases outside the gene matches: 6. Per the germline V gene, CDR1 is DFQATT and CDR2 is SNEGSKA (reference sequence). The chain's CDR3 is CSARVLAGIDNEQFF. CDR3 bases: TGCAGTGCTAGAGTCCTAGCGGGGATTGACAATGAGCAGTTCTTC.

The gene calls are TRBV12-3 or TRBV12-4 and TRBJ1-1; D remains unclear. The CDR3 runs to 14 residues. V lost 6 bases to trimming and J lost 1 base, with 12 bases between them. CDR3 in DNA: TGTGCCAGCAGCCCCTCGTCCGGGAACACTGAAGCTTTCTTT. This sequence encodes CASSPSSGNTEAFF.

The V gene is TRBV6-5, the J gene TRBJ2-7, with D unclear. V lost 2 bases to trimming and J lost 0 bases, with 11 bases between them. The CDR3 is 15 amino acids. CDR1 is MNHEY, CDR2 SVGAGI, per germline. In nucleotides, the CDR3 is TGTGCCAGCAGTTACGGCTTCCCGAGCTCCTACGAGCAGTACTTC. This encodes CASSYGFPSSYEQYF.

V and J are TRBV12-3 or TRBV12-4 and TRBJ2-3; D is perhaps TRBD1 (5 bases). Trimming shortened V by 5 bases and J by 6 bases, and 15 bases separated the two germline ends. The CDR3 is 14 amino acids. In DNA, the CDR3 is TGTGCCAGCAGTAGACAGCACTATGCGGATACGCAGTATTTT. Translation gives CASSRQHYADTQYF.

The chain combines TRBV28 with TRBJ2-2; D is possibly TRBD1 (6 bases). Trimming took off 6 bases at V and 15 bases at J, with 17 bases between the two ends. The CDR3 spans 12 residues. Germline CDR1 MDHEN, CDR2 SYDVKM. CDR3 DNA: TGTGCCAGCAGCTCCGGGGACAACTCGTTGTTTTTT. Its protein product is CASSSGDNSLFF.

The table lists this clonotype with a few counts. This chain uses TRBV12-3 or TRBV12-4 with TRBJ1-5, with a possible D match to TRBD1 (5 bases). Trimming removed 6 bases at V and 2 bases at J, with 17 bases between. The CDR3 consists of 16 residues. CDR3 coding DNA: TGTGCCAGCAGACTAAGCGGGACCGCGGGCAATCAGCCCCAGCATTTT. Its protein product is CASRLSGTAGNQPQHF.

This clonotype was recorded a few times. The rearrangement uses TRBV2 and TRBJ2-7; D uncertain. Germline CDR1 SNHLY, CDR2 FYNNEI. This CDR3 contains 13 residues. Trimming pared 5 bases from V and 0 bases from J, leaving 8 bases between. The DNA of the CDR3 is TGTGCCAGCAGTACCCAGGCCTCCTACGAGCAGTACTTC. Translated, it gives CASSTQASYEQYF.

This chain uses TRBV12-3 or TRBV12-4 with TRBJ2-3; the D is unclear. The V end lost 6 bases, the J end lost 2 bases, and 12 bases lay between the germline ends. This CDR3 region has 14 residues. The CDR3 region is CASSDLYDTDTQYF. Written as DNA, the CDR3 is TGTGCCAGCAGCGATCTCTATGACACAGATACGCAGTATTTT.

The gene calls are TRBV20-1 and TRBJ2-7; TRBD1 is a possible D gene (6 bases). Germline V gene sequence: CDR1 DFQATT, CDR2 SNEGSKA (reference sequence). CDR3 length equals 14 residues. Trimming removed 0 bases from V and 2 bases from J, with 11 bases in between. The CDR3 loop reads CSARDHRAPYEQYF. The DNA for the CDR3 is TGCAGTGCTAGAGATCACAGGGCCCCCTACGAGCAGTACTTC.

The V call is TRBV5-1, the J call TRBJ1-4; unclear D gene. Trimming removed 2 bases at V and 4 bases at J, with 6 bases between. CDR3 size: 13 residues. CDR1 SGHRS and CDR2 YFSETQ come from the germline V gene. CDR3 residues: CASSFDGNEKLFF. The CDR3, as DNA: TGCGCCAGCAGCTTCGACGGTAATGAAAAACTGTTTTTT. The variable domain in full, completed from reference TRBV5-1 and TRBJ1-4, reads KAGVTQTPRYLIKTRGQQVTLSCSPISGHRSVSWYQQTPGQGLQFLFEYFSETQRNKGNFPGRFSGRQFSNSRSEMNVSTLELGDSALYLCASSFDGNEKLFFGSGTQLSVL.

In this sample, this clonotype turned up a few times. The chain recombines TRBV19 with TRBJ1-1, with 7 bases aligning to TRBD1. In germline, CDR1 is LNHDA, CDR2 SQIVND (reference sequence). The trim removed 3 bases at V and 0 bases at J, leaving 1 base unmatched. The CDR3 runs to 14 residues. The CDR3 reads CASSMGQLNTEAFF. Here the CDR3 DNA reads TGTGCCAGTAGTATGGGACAGTTGAACACTGAAGCTTTCTTT. Based on the CDR3 plus reference TRBV19 and TRBJ1-1, the full variable domain is DGGITQSPKYLFRKEGQNVTLSCEQNLNHDAMYWYRQDPGQGLRLIYYSQIVNDFQKGDIAEGYSVSREKKESFPLTVTSAQKNPTAFYLCASSMGQLNTEAFFGQGTRLTVV.

The gene calls are TRBV11-2 and TRBJ1-4, with D tentatively TRBD1 (5 bases). V was shortened by 4 bases and J by 4 bases, with 10 bases between the two germline ends. CDR1 SGHAT and CDR2 FQNNGV come from the germline V gene. The length of the CDR3 is 14 residues. CDR3 DNA sequence: TGTGCCAGCAGCTCCGACAGTCATAATGAAAAACTGTTTTTT. It is translated as CASSSDSHNEKLFF.

The rearrangement uses TRBV3-1 and TRBJ2-5; TRBD1 aligns across 8 bases. J gave up 7 bases and V 11 bases, and 12 bases lay outside the gene matches. The germline V gene encodes CDR1 LGHDT and CDR2 YNNKEL (reference sequence). The CDR3 totals 13 residues. CDR3 sequence: CAAGTGAPGTQYF. DNA of the CDR3: TGTGCCGCCGGGACAGGAGCCCCAGGGACCCAGTACTTC.

This clonotype was seen a handful of times. This sequence joins TRBV11-1 and TRBJ2-1; a possible D gene is TRBD2 (7 bases). The germline gives CDR1 SGHAT, CDR2 FQDESV (reference sequence). The CDR3 sequence is 18 residues long. Trimming stripped 10 bases from V and 0 bases from J, with 25 bases between. The CDR3 DNA follows: TGTGCCACTCCGGGACACCACTTTAGCGGGCCCTCCTACAATGAGCAGTTCTTC. Translated, it gives CATPGHHFSGPSYNEQFF.

This clonotype was counted only a few times. The V and J genes are TRBV28 and TRBJ2-5; D call uncertain. V was pared by 2 bases and J by 2 bases, with 21 bases between. Looked up from germline, CDR1 is MDHEN and CDR2 is SYDVKM. CDR3 size: 18 residues. CDR3 residues: CASSLKKPPSTLQETQYF. As DNA, the CDR3 is TGTGCCAGCAGTTTAAAGAAGCCGCCCTCGACCCTTCAAGAGACCCAGTACTTC.

This clonotype is a singleton in its sample. The J gene is TRBJ2-5, the V gene TRBV20-1; no definite D call. From germline, CDR1 is DFQATT and CDR2 SNEGSKA (reference sequence). Trimming cost V 0 bases and J 0 bases, with 11 bases left between them. The CDR3 has 15 residues. In nucleotides, the CDR3 is TGCAGTGCTAGAGATCTTCTAACTAACCAAGAGACCCAGTACTTC. This sequence encodes CSARDLLTNQETQYF.

The chain combines TRBV5-1 with TRBJ2-5; D is undetermined. The V end was cut by 1 base, the J end by 2 bases, with 9 bases between. In germline, CDR1 is SGHRS, CDR2 YFSETQ. This CDR3 is 14 amino acids long. CDR3 coding DNA: TGCGCCAGCAGCTTGTTCGTGGCGCAAGAGACCCAGTACTTC. It codes for CASSLFVAQETQYF. The whole variable domain, filled in from reference TRBV5-1 and TRBJ2-5, reads KAGVTQTPRYLIKTRGQQVTLSCSPISGHRSVSWYQQTPGQGLQFLFEYFSETQRNKGNFPGRFSGRQFSNSRSEMNVSTLELGDSALYLCASSLFVAQETQYFGPGTRLLVL.

This clonotype turned up a few times. The rearrangement links TRBV20-1 to TRBJ2-7; D is possibly TRBD1 or TRBD2 (5 bases each). The CDR3 is 14 residues long. V was trimmed by 2 bases and J by 3 bases, leaving 14 bases between them. CDR1 and CDR2 from the germline V gene are DFQATT and SNEGSKA (reference sequence). Written as DNA, the CDR3 is TGCAGTGCTAGATCAACGGGGCTTAGCTACGAGCAGTACTTC. Translation: CSARSTGLSYEQYF.

The CDR3 bases are TGCGCCAGCAGCAATACAGGTCCAAGGACTGAAGCTTTCTTT. This codes for CASSNTGPRTEAFF. V gene TRBV5-1 combines with J gene TRBJ1-1, with D perhaps matching TRBD1 (5 bases). Germline V gene lookup returns CDR1 SGHRS and CDR2 YFSETQ. V lost 4 bases and J 5 bases, leaving 15 bases between the germline ends. The CDR3 is 14 amino acids.

This sequence joins TRBV7-9 and TRBJ1-1; no firm D call. Germline V gene sequence: CDR1 SEHNR, CDR2 FQNEAQ (reference sequence). The CDR3 contains 14 residues. V lost 1 base, J lost 1 base, and 7 bases lay in between. In DNA, the CDR3 is TGTGCCAGCAGCTTAGGGAAGAAGAACACTGAAGCTTTCTTT. It specifies CASSLGKKNTEAFF.

The chain is built from TRBV7-2 and TRBJ2-5; 11 bases match TRBD2. The ends lost 0 bases at V and 5 bases at J; junction bases unmatched: 2. This CDR3 region has 15 residues. Germline lookup yields CDR1 SGHTA and CDR2 FQGNSA. The CDR3 region is CASSLAWTSGETQYF. The CDR3, as DNA: TGTGCCAGCAGCTTAGCGTGGACTAGCGGGGAGACCCAGTACTTC.

The V gene is TRBV7-6, the J gene TRBJ1-3, with TRBD1 as a possible D gene (5 bases). Between the trimmed V and J ends, which lost 5 bases and 0 bases, there was a span of 8 bases. The CDR3 is 14 amino acids. Germline V gene sequence: CDR1 SGHVS, CDR2 FNYEAQ. DNA of the CDR3: TGTGCCAGCAGCGCGACAGTCTCTGGAAACACCATATATTTT. This sequence encodes CASSATVSGNTIYF.

This sequence joins TRBV6-5 and TRBJ2-2; no clear D gene. The length of the CDR3 is 15 residues. Germline-derived CDR1 and CDR2 are MNHEY and SVGAGI. V was clipped by 0 bases and J by 7 bases, with 12 bases between them. The CDR3 DNA reads TGTGCCAGCAGTTACTCGAAATTAGGTGTCGGGGAGCTGTTTTTT. As protein: CASSYSKLGVGELFF.

This chain connects TRBV6-1 to TRBJ2-3; 7 bases map to TRBD2. V lost 6 bases and J lost 2; bases outside the gene matches: 5. The CDR3 length is 14 residues. Germline V gene lookup returns CDR1 MNHNS and CDR2 SASEGT. Here the CDR3 reads CASRPGLTTDTQYF. CDR3 nucleotides: TGTGCCAGCAGGCCGGGACTAACCACAGATACGCAGTATTTT.

The chain links TRBV25-1 to TRBJ2-5, with D unclear. The CDR3 loop spans 14 amino acids. Per the germline V gene, CDR1 is MGHDK and CDR2 is SYGVNS. Between the trimmed V and J ends, which lost 1 base and 3 bases, there was a span of 9 bases. The CDR3 nucleotides are TGTGCCAGCAGTGAATTGGGAATTAAAGAGACCCAGTACTTC. Translating it yields CASSELGIKETQYF.

In its sample, this clonotype was seen a few times. The DNA of the CDR3 is TGTGCCAGTAGTCCTCAGGGTGGAGGCTACACCTTC. Translated: CASSPQGGGYTF. J is TRBJ1-2 and V is TRBV19; a weak D match, TRBD1 (5 bases). CDR1 is LNHDA, CDR2 SQIVND, per germline (reference sequence). With 5 bases removed from V and 8 bases from J, the gap between germline ends came to 12 bases. CDR3 length: 12 residues. Full variable domain (outside the CDR3, taken from reference TRBV19 and TRBJ1-2): DGGITQSPKYLFRKEGQNVTLSCEQNLNHDAMYWYRQDPGQGLRLIYYSQIVNDFQKGDIAEGYSVSREKKESFPLTVTSAQKNPTAFYLCASSPQGGGYTFGSGTRLTVV.